These 24 T cell receptor beta chains share one sample of origin, sequenced in a study of T cells after yellow fever vaccination. One entry per CDR3 protein, called by TCRdb with MiXCR from the 5' RACE reads. The table lists about 320,000 distinct CDR3 sequences, 3.5% to 4.5% of them singletons, with roughly a fifth in the top ten. The material was PBMCs, obtained 15 days after the yellow fever booster vaccination. Source of these receptors: a man younger than 35 who received the YFV17D yellow fever vaccine.

The CDR3: CASSLTGPQETQYF. In DNA, the CDR3 is TGTGCCAGCAGTCTAACCGGGCCCCAAGAGACCCAGTACTTC. V gene TRBV12-3 or TRBV12-4 combines with J gene TRBJ2-5; D gene unclear. The V end lost 5 bases, the J end lost 1 base, and 11 bases lay between the germline ends. The length of the CDR3 is 14 residues.

This clonotype was observed many times. This chain links TRBV29-1 with TRBJ2-7, with TRBD2 matching over 10 bases. There are 14 residues in the CDR3. Germline CDR1 reads SQVTM; CDR2 reads ANQGSEA. J was trimmed by 2 bases and V by 4 bases; bases with no gene match: 5. The CDR3 spells CSVATSGPTYEQYF. CDR3 coding DNA: TGCAGCGTTGCGACTAGCGGGCCTACCTACGAGCAGTACTTC.

V and J are TRBV18 and TRBJ2-7; D might be TRBD1 (5 bases). Per the germline V gene, CDR1 is KGHSH and CDR2 is LQKENI. The CDR3 contains 14 residues. V dropped 3 bases and J dropped 3 bases, with 12 bases sitting between them. The chain's CDR3 is CASSPRRTNYEQYV. CDR3 bases: TGTGCCAGCTCACCGAGGCGGACAAACTACGAGCAGTACGTC.

This clonotype was found many times. The chain employs TRBV20-1 and TRBJ1-2, with a tentative D call TRBD1 (6 bases). V was cut by 5 bases and J by 2 bases, with 18 bases left in between. Germline V gene lookup returns CDR1 DFQATT and CDR2 SNEGSKA (reference sequence). This CDR3 spans 15 amino acids. For the CDR3, the DNA is TGCAGTGCTCCGGCCCCAGGGGCGGGGAACTATGGCTACACCTTC. This sequence encodes CSAPAPGAGNYGYTF.

The chain uses TRBV5-1 and TRBJ2-6; a weak D match, TRBD2 (6 bases). Deletions cut 6 bases from V and 6 bases from J, with 13 bases between. CDR1 is SGHRS and CDR2 is YFSETQ in the germline V gene. CDR3 length: 14 amino acids. CDR3 in amino acids: CASTSTGEANVLTF. The DNA for the CDR3 is TGCGCCAGCACCTCGACGGGGGAGGCCAACGTCCTGACTTTC.

Ten or more counts support this clonotype. The chain employs TRBV10-3 and TRBJ1-1; no reliable D call. Germline loops: CDR1 ENHRY, CDR2 SYGVKD. Between the trimmed V and J ends, which lost 10 bases and 0 bases, there was a span of 12 bases. This CDR3 region has 13 residues. The CDR3 loop is CATRTDLNTEAFF. The CDR3 bases are TGTGCCACCAGGACGGATTTGAACACTGAAGCTTTCTTT.

This clonotype was found many times. V gene TRBV18 combines with J gene TRBJ2-3, with TRBD2 as a possible D gene (5 bases). This CDR3 is built from 16 residues. CDR1 is KGHSH, CDR2 LQKENI, per germline. Trimming pared 2 bases from V and 0 bases from J, leaving 12 bases between. The CDR3 spells CASSPTGISSTDTQYF. For the CDR3, the DNA is TGTGCCAGCTCACCAACGGGGATATCTAGCACAGATACGCAGTATTTT.

Only a few counts were recorded for this clonotype. CDR3 loop: CSARQGSQETQYF. Written as DNA, the CDR3 is TGCAGTGCTAGACAGGGGAGTCAAGAGACCCAGTACTTC. This chain uses TRBV20-1 with TRBJ2-5; tentative D call: TRBD1 (6 bases). Germline CDR1 reads DFQATT; CDR2 reads SNEGSKA (reference sequence). The CDR3 loop spans 13 amino acids. V lost 2 bases and J 2 bases, leaving 9 bases between the germline ends.

Only a few counts were recorded for this clonotype. This chain uses TRBV6-5 with TRBJ2-1, with 8 bases matching TRBD2. Germline lookup yields CDR1 MNHEY and CDR2 SVGAGI. V lost 2 bases and J lost 6; bases outside the gene matches: 9. The CDR3 consists of 16 residues. CDR3 in amino acids: CASSYSTGLVVNEQFF. The CDR3 DNA is TGTGCCAGCAGTTACAGCACGGGACTAGTTGTCAATGAGCAGTTCTTC.

This clonotype was seen repeatedly, ten times or more. The chain carries TRBV7-9 and TRBJ2-3; D gene unclear. V was clipped by 2 bases and J by 0 bases, with 9 bases between them. Germline V gene lookup returns CDR1 SEHNR and CDR2 FQNEAQ (reference sequence). The CDR3 loop spans 15 amino acids. The CDR3 DNA is TGTGCCAGCAGCTTAAGAAGTGCTAGCACAGATACGCAGTATTTT. Translating gives CASSLRSASTDTQYF. Looking up the rest from reference TRBV7-9 and TRBJ2-3 gives the full variable domain: DTGVSQNPRHKITKRGQNVTFRCDPISEHNRLYWYRQTLGQGPEFLTYFQNEAQLEKSRLLSDRFSAERPKGSFSTLEIQRTEQGDSAMYLCASSLRSASTDTQYFGPGTRLTVL.

In its sample, this clonotype was seen many times. The chain recombines TRBV18 with TRBJ2-1; 8 positions match TRBD1. This CDR3 has 14 amino acids. Germline CDR1 reads KGHSH; CDR2 reads LQKENI. The V and J ends lost 6 bases and 5 bases, in that order; junction bases with no gene match: 6. In DNA form, the CDR3 reads TGTGCCAGCTCTTGGACAGGGAACAACAATGAGCAGTTCTTC. This encodes CASSWTGNNNEQFF. Complete variable domain (other parts from reference TRBV18 and TRBJ2-1): NAGVMQNPRHLVRRRGQEARLRCSPMKGHSHVYWYRQLPEEGLKFMVYLQKENIIDESGMPKERFSAEFPKEGPSILRIQQVVRGDSAAYFCASSWTGNNNEQFFGPGTRLTVL.

This clonotype was found many times. The chain carries TRBV25-1 and TRBJ1-2; weak D call: TRBD1 (6 bases). Germline assignment: CDR1 MGHDK and CDR2 SYGVNS. The V and J ends lost 2 bases and 6 bases respectively, with 10 bases between them. The CDR3 has 13 residues. The CDR3 is CASSERTAHGYTF. In DNA form, the CDR3 reads TGTGCCAGCAGTGAACGGACAGCCCATGGCTACACCTTC.

There are many counts of this clonotype. The chain is built from TRBV7-6 and TRBJ2-7; no reliable D call. Germline CDR1 SGHVS, CDR2 FNYEAQ. The V end was cut by 1 base, the J end by 5 bases, with 18 bases between. This CDR3 region has 16 residues. CDR3 DNA sequence: TGTGCCAGCAGCTTAGGGGCCCCCCACGGTAACCACGAGCAGTACTTC. As protein: CASSLGAPHGNHEQYF.

This clonotype has more than one count but fewer than ten. The chain links TRBV20-1 to TRBJ1-3, with D perhaps TRBD1 (6 bases). Per the germline V gene, CDR1 is DFQATT and CDR2 is SNEGSKA (reference sequence). The CDR3 loop spans 14 amino acids. Between the trimmed V and J ends, which lost 6 bases and 2 bases, there was a span of 14 bases. CDR3 sequence: CSAHRVSAGNTIYF. DNA for the CDR3: TGCAGTGCCCACAGGGTCTCGGCTGGAAACACCATATATTTT.

This clonotype was seen at least ten times. This chain joins TRBV5-1 and TRBJ1-2; no firm D call. The length of the CDR3 is 13 residues. V lost 7 bases, J lost 4 bases, and 14 bases lay in between. CDR1 is SGHRS, CDR2 YFSETQ, per germline. The CDR3 loop is CASRTNELYGYTF. DNA for the CDR3: TGCGCCAGCCGAACTAACGAGCTCTATGGCTACACCTTC.

This clonotype was observed a few times. The rearrangement joins TRBV11-3 to TRBJ2-7; a weak D match, TRBD2 (5 bases). This CDR3 region has 13 residues. V lost 2 bases, J lost 8 bases, and 13 bases lay in between. Germline CDR1 and CDR2: SGHNT and YENEEA. The CDR3 DNA reads as TGTGCCAGCAGCTTAAGTTTTACGGGGAAGCAGTACTTC. It encodes CASSLSFTGKQYF.

Ten or more counts support this clonotype. This chain connects TRBV20-1 to TRBJ1-1, with no clear D. This CDR3 region has 13 residues. Trimming cost V 6 bases and J 2 bases, with 13 bases left between them. CDR1 and CDR2 (germline): DFQATT, SNEGSKA (reference sequence). The CDR3 protein is CSAGSRSNTEAFF. The DNA of the CDR3 is TGCAGTGCAGGGTCGAGGTCTAACACTGAAGCTTTCTTT.

The chain links TRBV7-2 to TRBJ1-4, with a tentative D call TRBD1 (6 bases). Germline-derived CDR1 and CDR2 are SGHTA and FQGNSA. V dropped 1 base and J dropped 8 bases, with 17 bases sitting between them. CDR3 size: 16 residues. This chain's CDR3 is CASSLVLGGRREKLFF. CDR3 DNA: TGTGCCAGCAGCTTAGTGTTGGGGGGGCGCCGAGAAAAACTGTTTTTT.

The sample holds a few counts of this clonotype. This chain joins TRBV6-5 and TRBJ1-6; D is uncertain. V was pared by 0 bases and J by 13 bases, with 13 bases between. CDR3 length: 14 amino acids. Germline CDR1 is MNHEY and CDR2 is SVGAGI. The CDR3 bases are TGTGCCAGCAGTTACTCGTCAGGACTGTGGCCCCTCCACTTT. It specifies CASSYSSGLWPLHF.

This clonotype turned up a few times. The rearrangement links TRBV5-5 to TRBJ1-3, with D unclear. Trimming took off 3 bases at V and 2 bases at J, with 6 bases between the two ends. Germline CDR1 is SGHKS and CDR2 is YYEKEE (reference sequence). The CDR3 is 13 residues long. CDR3 sequence: CASSWAAGNTIYF. For the CDR3, the DNA is TGTGCCAGCAGCTGGGCGGCTGGAAACACCATATATTTT.

In its sample, this clonotype was seen many times. This chain connects TRBV4-3 to TRBJ1-2, with no clear D. This CDR3 comprises 13 residues. V lost 0 bases and J 6 bases, leaving 8 bases between the germline ends. Germline CDR1 LGHNA, CDR2 YSLEER. CDR3 loop: CASSQEPSHGYTF. The CDR3 DNA reads as TGCGCCAGCAGCCAAGAACCCAGCCATGGCTACACCTTC.

This clonotype showed up many times. The V call is TRBV7-9, the J call TRBJ2-3, with TRBD2 matching 8 bases. V lost 5 bases, J lost 3 bases, and 13 bases stayed unmatched. This CDR3 is built from 17 residues. The germline CDR1 and CDR2 sequences are SEHNR and FQNEAQ (reference sequence). The CDR3 sequence is CASSAPDLAGRTDTQYF. The CDR3 DNA is TGTGCCAGCAGCGCCCCGGATCTAGCGGGTCGGACAGATACGCAGTATTTT.

This clonotype was seen a handful of times. The chain combines TRBV29-1 with TRBJ2-3; TRBD1 matches 8 bases. Looked up from germline, CDR1 is SQVTM and CDR2 is ANQGSEA. Trimming removed 7 bases from V and 0 bases from J; junction bases left unmatched: 3. This CDR3 region has 13 residues. The CDR3: CSDRQGSTDTQYF. The CDR3 DNA follows: TGCAGCGACCGACAGGGGAGCACAGATACGCAGTATTTT.

This clonotype showed up many times. The genes are TRBV5-1 and TRBJ2-5; TRBD1 or TRBD2 may be the D gene (5 bases each). V lost 4 bases to trimming and J lost 0 bases, with 16 bases between them. Germline loops: CDR1 SGHRS, CDR2 YFSETQ. CDR3 length equals 16 residues. This chain's CDR3 is CASSSGGWGNQETQYF. The CDR3 DNA reads as TGCGCCAGCAGCAGCGGTGGTTGGGGGAACCAAGAGACCCAGTACTTC.